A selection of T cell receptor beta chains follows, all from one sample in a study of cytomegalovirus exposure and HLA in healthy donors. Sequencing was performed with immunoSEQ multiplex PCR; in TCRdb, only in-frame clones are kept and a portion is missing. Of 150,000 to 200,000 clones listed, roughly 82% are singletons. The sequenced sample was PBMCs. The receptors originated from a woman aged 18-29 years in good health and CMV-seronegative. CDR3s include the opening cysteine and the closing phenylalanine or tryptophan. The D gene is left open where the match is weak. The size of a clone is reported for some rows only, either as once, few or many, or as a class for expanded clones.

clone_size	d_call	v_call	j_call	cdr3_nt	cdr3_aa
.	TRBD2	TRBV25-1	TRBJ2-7	TGTGCCAGCAGTGAACCGCTAGCGGGAGCGTACGAGCAGTACTTC	CASSEPLAGAYEQYF
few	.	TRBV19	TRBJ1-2	TGTGCCAGTAGTATAGCAAGCAGGGGCTACACCTTC	CASSIASRGYTF
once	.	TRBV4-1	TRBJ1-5	TGCGCCAGCAGCCAAGCCCATAGCAATCAGCCCCAGCATTTT	CASSQAHSNQPQHF
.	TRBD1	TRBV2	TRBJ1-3	TGTGCCAGCGTCGGAAAGGGACAGAGCTCTGGAAACACCATATATTTT	CASVGKGQSSGNTIYF
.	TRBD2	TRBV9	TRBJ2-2	TGTGCCAGCAGGGGAGGGTACACCGGGGAGCTGTTTTTT	CASRGGYTGELFF
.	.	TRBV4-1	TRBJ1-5	TGCGCCAGCAGCCAAGTCCCCGTCCCCAATCAGCCCCAGCATTTT	CASSQVPVPNQPQHF
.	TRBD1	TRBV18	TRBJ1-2	TGTGCCAGCTCATTGGGGACAGAAAACTATGGCTACACCTTC	CASSLGTENYGYTF
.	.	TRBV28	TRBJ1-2	TGTGCCAGCAGTCAATCGGTAGACAGGAGTTATGGCTACACCTTC	CASSQSVDRSYGYTF
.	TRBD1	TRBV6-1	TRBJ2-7	TGTGCCAGCAGTGGACAGGGCCACTCCTACGAGCAGTACTTC	CASSGQGHSYEQYF
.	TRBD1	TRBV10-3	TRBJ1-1	TGTGCCATCAGTGAGGGGACAGGGCCCAAGAACACTGAAGCTTTCTTT	CAISEGTGPKNTEAFF
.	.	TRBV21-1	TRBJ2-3	TGTGCCAGCAGCAAAGTCACGGGTTATTGCACAGATACGCAGTATTTT	CASSKVTGYCTDTQYF
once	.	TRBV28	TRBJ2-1	TGTGCCAGCAGCCAGTTTCGGCTCGGCGGGATCTCTACAACCTACAATGAGCAGTTCTTC	CASSQFRLGGISTTYNEQFF
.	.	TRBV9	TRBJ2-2	TGTGCCAGCAGCGTCCGCCTCGGTGGTGACACCGGGGAGCTGTTTTTT	CASSVRLGGDTGELFF
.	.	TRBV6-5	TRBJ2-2	TGTGCCAGCACTAACGGGTGGACCGGGGAGCTGTTTTTT	CASTNGWTGELFF
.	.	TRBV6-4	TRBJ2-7	TGTGCCAGCAGTGGTCCCTCGGGGGAGCAGTACTTC	CASSGPSGEQYF
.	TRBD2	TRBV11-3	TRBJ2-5	TGTGCCAGCAGCAGGGGTGGACTAGGAGAGACCCAGTACTTC	CASSRGGLGETQYF
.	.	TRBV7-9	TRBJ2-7	TGTGCCAGCAGCCGCAGGCTGGGCCCTACCTACGAGCAGTACTTC	CASSRRLGPTYEQYF
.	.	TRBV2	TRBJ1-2	TGTGCCAGCAGTGAACTTGGGGAGGCTTATGGCTACACCTTC	CASSELGEAYGYTF
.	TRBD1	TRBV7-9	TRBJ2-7	TGTGCCAGCAGCTTGTCCGGGACAGGGTTTGACGAGCAGTACTTC	CASSLSGTGFDEQYF
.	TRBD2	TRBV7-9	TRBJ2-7	TGTGCCAGCAGCCAACCGGAGCGGGACCGCTCCTACGAGCAGTACTTC	CASSQPERDRSYEQYF
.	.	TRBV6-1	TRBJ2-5	TGTGCCAGCAGCCACCCCCGGGGGACCCAAGAGACCCAGTACTTC	CASSHPRGTQETQYF
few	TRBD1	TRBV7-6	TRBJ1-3	TGTGCCAGCAGCTTATCGACAGGGGGCTATGGAAACACCATATATTTT	CASSLSTGGYGNTIYF
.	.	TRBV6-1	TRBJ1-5	TGTGCCACCCGCCGGGACACCTGGAAAAATCAGCCCCAGCATTTT	CATRRDTWKNQPQHF
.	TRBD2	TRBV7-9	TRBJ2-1	TGTGCCAGCAGCTTAGCGTCGTTAGCGGGAAAGTCTGTTCAGTTCTTC	CASSLASLAGKSVQFF
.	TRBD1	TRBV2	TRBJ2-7	TGTGCCATACTTGGGGCCCGGGACAGGGTCTTCAACGAGCAGTACTTC	CAILGARDRVFNEQYF
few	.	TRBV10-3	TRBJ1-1	TGTGCCATCAGCGAGGGTAGGGGAAGGAACACTGAAGCTTTCTTT	CAISEGRGRNTEAFF
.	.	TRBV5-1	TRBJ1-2	TGCGCCAGCAGCTCCCGACAGCGCCTATACGGCTACACCTTC	CASSSRQRLYGYTF
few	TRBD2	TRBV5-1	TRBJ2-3	TGCGCCAGCAGCCTGGGGTCCGGGACTAGCGGCACAGATACGCAGTATTTT	CASSLGSGTSGTDTQYF
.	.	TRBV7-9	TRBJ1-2	TGTGCCAGCAGGGCACTATCGAGACAGGATGATAACTATGGCTACACCTTC	CASRALSRQDDNYGYTF
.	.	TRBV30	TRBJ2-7	TGTGCCTGGAGTGTACCCGGGAGCGTACGGGGGCAGTACTTC	CAWSVPGSVRGQYF
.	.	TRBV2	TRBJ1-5	TGTGCCAGCAGAGCCGACCTTGGGGGGCAGCCCCAGCATTTT	CASRADLGGQPQHF
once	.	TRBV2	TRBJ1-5	TGTGCCAGCAGTTACAGGAAGTATAGCAATCAGCCCCAGCATTTT	CASSYRKYSNQPQHF
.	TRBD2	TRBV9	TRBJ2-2	TGTGCCAGCAGCGTCTCTAGCGGGGCAACCGGGGAGCTGTTTTTT	CASSVSSGATGELFF
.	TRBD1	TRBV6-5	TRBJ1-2	TGTGCCAGCACCCGACAGGGCGCTAACTATGGCTACACCTTC	CASTRQGANYGYTF
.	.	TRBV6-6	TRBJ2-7	TGTGCCAGCAGTTATGCCTCTAGATACGAGCAGTACTTC	CASSYASRYEQYF
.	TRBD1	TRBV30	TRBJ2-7	TGTGCTGCACGACAGGGGGGATCCTACGAGCAGTACTTC	CAARQGGSYEQYF
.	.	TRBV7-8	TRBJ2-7	TGTGCCAGCAGCTTAGGGACAAACTCCTACGAGCAGTACTTC	CASSLGTNSYEQYF
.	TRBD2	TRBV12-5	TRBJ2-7	TGTGCTAGTGTAGCGGGGGGGCTGTACGAGCAGTACTTC	CASVAGGLYEQYF
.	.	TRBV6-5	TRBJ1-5	TGTGCCAGCAGTTACGCAAGAACAGGGCGAGGTCAGCCCCAGCATTTT	CASSYARTGRGQPQHF
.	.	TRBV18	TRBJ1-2	TGTGCCAGCTCACCGCCGGGGGGAGGTAGCTATGGCTACACCTTC	CASSPPGGGSYGYTF
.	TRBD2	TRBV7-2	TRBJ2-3	TGTGCCAGCAGCTCCGGGACTAGCGGCACAGATACGCAGTATTTT	CASSSGTSGTDTQYF
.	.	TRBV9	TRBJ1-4	TGTGCCAGCACCTCAACGGGAGGGGTTAATGAAAAACTGTTTTTT	CASTSTGGVNEKLFF
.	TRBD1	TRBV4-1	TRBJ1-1	TGCGCCAGCAGCCAAGAGACAGGGTTTACTCTCACTGAAGCTTTCTTT	CASSQETGFTLTEAFF
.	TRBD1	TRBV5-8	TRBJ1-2	TGTGCCAGCAGCCTTGGACAGGGGGCACGTGGCTACACCTTC	CASSLGQGARGYTF
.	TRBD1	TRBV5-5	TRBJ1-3	TGTGCCAGCAGCTTTGGCACAGGGGCTGGAAACACCATATATTTT	CASSFGTGAGNTIYF
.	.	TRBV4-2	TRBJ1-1	TGTGCCAGCAGCTTCTCCGGGGATGGCTCAACTGAAGCTTTCTTT	CASSFSGDGSTEAFF
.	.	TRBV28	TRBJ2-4	TGTGCCAGCAGTTCTTTGGACTCGCGCGGGGCCAAAAACATTCAGTACTTC	CASSSLDSRGAKNIQYF
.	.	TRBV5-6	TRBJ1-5	TGTGCCAGCAGCTTTGGCGGGCCTTATAGCAATCAGCCCCAGCATTTT	CASSFGGPYSNQPQHF
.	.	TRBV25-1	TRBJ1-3	TGTGCCAGCAGTGAATATACAGGGATTAGCTCTGGAAACACCATATATTTT	CASSEYTGISSGNTIYF
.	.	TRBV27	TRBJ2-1	TGTGCCAGCTGGGACACGACCTACAATGAGCAGTTCTTC	CASWDTTYNEQFF
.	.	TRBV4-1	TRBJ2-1	TGCGCCAGCAGCCAAGAAAGTGCTAGCGCCCTGAGCTCCTACAATGAGCAGTTCTTC	CASSQESASALSSYNEQFF
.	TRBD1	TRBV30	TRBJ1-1	TGTGCCGCGGGACAGGGGAGAGCTTTCTTT	CAAGQGRAFF
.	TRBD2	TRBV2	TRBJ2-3	TGTGCCAGCATCTATGTGGGACTAGCGGACACAGATACGCAGTATTTT	CASIYVGLADTDTQYF
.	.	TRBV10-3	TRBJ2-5	.	CAISAVSEETQYF
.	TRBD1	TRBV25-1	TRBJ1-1	TGTGCCAGCAGTAGCTACAGGGGGCTGAACACTGAAGCTTTCTTT	CASSSYRGLNTEAFF